This T cell receptor beta chain derives from a study of beta chain features in type 1 diabetes. cDNA synthesis used the whole RNA isolate, giving expressed TCRB sequences. Profiling relied on immunoSEQ multiplex PCR, and the TCRdb table lists in-frame clones only, not all of them. The repertoire holds 200,000 to 250,000 clones, with around 68% as singletons. The sample consisted of naive CD4+ T cells from blood. The clonotype originates from a man aged 25 to 40 in good health.

The CDR3 loop reads CASSVGAPNEQFF. DNA of the CDR3: TGTGCCAGCAGTGTCGGGGCTCCCAATGAGCAGTTCTTC. This sequence joins TRBV2 and TRBJ2-1; TRBD1 or TRBD2 may be the D gene (5 bases each). Per the germline V gene, CDR1 is SNHLY and CDR2 is FYNNEI. The V end was cut by 4 bases, the J end by 6 bases, with 10 bases between. The CDR3 length is 13 residues.